Included here is one T cell receptor beta chain sequence, with context. Per the germline V gene, CDR1 is SGHRS and CDR2 is YFSETQ. The ends lost 3 bases at V and 4 bases at J; junction bases unmatched: 12. The CDR3 sequence is 18 residues long. These data are taken from a study of T cell clonotyping in hematopoietic cell transplantation. Sequencing used immunoSEQ multiplex PCR; TCRdb keeps in-frame clones, though not all of them. The sample contains roughly 30,000 clones, 92% of which appear only once. The sample here was PBMCs, taken 100 days after allogeneic stem cell transplant. The sequence was obtained from a female patient aged 50-59 years who had an allogeneic stem cell transplant from a related donor, so the T cells may come from the graft donor. Some clones in this sample may be carry-over from other donors' samples. The chain has TRBV5-1 and TRBJ2-3; 12 bases agree with TRBD2. The CDR3, as DNA: TGCGCCAGCAGCTCTTCCGGGACTAGCGGGTCCACGGCAGATACGCAGTATTTT. It encodes CASSSSGTSGSTADTQYF.